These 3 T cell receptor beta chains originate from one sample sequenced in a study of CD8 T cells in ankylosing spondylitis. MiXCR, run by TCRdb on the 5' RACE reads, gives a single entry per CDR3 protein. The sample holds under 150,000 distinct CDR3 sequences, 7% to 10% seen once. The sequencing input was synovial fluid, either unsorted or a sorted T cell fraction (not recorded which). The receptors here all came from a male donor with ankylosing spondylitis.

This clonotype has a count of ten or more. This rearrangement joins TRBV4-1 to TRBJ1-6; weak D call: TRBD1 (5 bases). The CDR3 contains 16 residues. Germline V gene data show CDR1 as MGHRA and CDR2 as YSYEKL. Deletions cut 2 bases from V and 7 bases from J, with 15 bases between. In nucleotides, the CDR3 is TGCGCCAGCAGCCAACCTGCGGGGCGGGACAATTCACCCCTCCACTTT. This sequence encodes CASSQPAGRDNSPLHF.

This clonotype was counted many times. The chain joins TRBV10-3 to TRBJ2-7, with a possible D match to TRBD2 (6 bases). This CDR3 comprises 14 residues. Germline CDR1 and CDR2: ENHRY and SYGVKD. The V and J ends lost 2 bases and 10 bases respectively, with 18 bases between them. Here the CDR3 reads CAISETQATGVQYF. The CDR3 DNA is TGTGCCATCAGTGAGACACAGGCTACGGGGGTCCAGTACTTC.

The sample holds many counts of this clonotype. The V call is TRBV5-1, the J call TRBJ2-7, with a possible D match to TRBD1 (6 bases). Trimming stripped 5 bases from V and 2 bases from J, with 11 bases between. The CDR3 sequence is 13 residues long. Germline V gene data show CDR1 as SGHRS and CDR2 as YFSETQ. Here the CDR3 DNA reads TGCGCCAGCAGGGACAGTTCGCCCTACGAGCAGTACTTC. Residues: CASRDSSPYEQYF.